Each of the 9 T cell receptor beta chains below was sequenced from the same sample in a study of blood T cell repertoires in COVID-19. TCRdb keeps only in-frame clones here, not all; method: immunoSEQ multiplex PCR. The sample carries approximately 82,000 clones, roughly 90% recorded once. Sample: PBMCs or T cells enriched from blood (not recorded which). The receptor source for this set is a woman aged 50 to 65 with acute COVID-19.

V is TRBV19 and J is TRBJ1-5; 7 positions match TRBD1. V trimming: 8 bases; J trimming: 4 bases; junction bases outside the gene matches: 11. There are 15 residues in the CDR3. Germline values: CDR1 LNHDA, CDR2 SQIVND (reference sequence). The DNA for the CDR3 is TGTGCCAGTGGCGACCGGGACAGTACTAATCAGCCCCAGCATTTT. Its protein is CASGDRDSTNQPQHF. The complete variable domain, with remaining parts taken from reference TRBV19 and TRBJ1-5, reads DGGITQSPKYLFRKEGQNVTLSCEQNLNHDAMYWYRQDPGQGLRLIYYSQIVNDFQKGDIAEGYSVSREKKESFPLTVTSAQKNPTAFYLCASGDRDSTNQPQHFGDGTRLSIL.

This chain connects TRBV6-4 to TRBJ2-1; 11 nucleotides align to TRBD2. The V and J ends lost 5 bases and 0 bases, in that order; junction bases with no gene match: 12. This CDR3 is built from 19 residues. CDR1 and CDR2 (germline): MRHNA, SNTAGT. The CDR3 sequence: CASSSTNPGTSGSYNEQFF. The CDR3 coding sequence is TGTGCCAGCAGTTCCACGAATCCCGGGACTAGCGGCTCCTACAATGAGCAGTTCTTC.

This clone was detected only a few times. The gene calls are TRBV18 and TRBJ1-2; the match to TRBD1 covers 7 bases. CDR1 and CDR2 (germline): KGHSH, LQKENI. The CDR3 loop spans 15 amino acids. After removal of 1 base from V and 5 bases from J, the junction contained 7 bases not matched to a gene. Written as DNA, the CDR3 is TGTGCCAGCTCACCACGGACAGGACGTGAATATGGCTACACCTTC. Protein product: CASSPRTGREYGYTF.

V and J are TRBV24-1 and TRBJ1-4; TRBD1 agrees at 8 bases. With 6 bases clipped from V and 6 bases from J, the junction kept 2 bases outside the gene matches. The CDR3 is made up of 13 amino acids. CDR1 KGHDR and CDR2 SFDVKD come from the germline V gene. CDR3 DNA: TGTGCCACCAGTCTCAGGGGGCATGAAAAACTGTTTTTT. Its protein is CATSLRGHEKLFF.

V and J are TRBV6-1 and TRBJ2-3; 9 positions agree with TRBD2. V gave up 4 bases and J gave up 2 bases; unmatched junction bases: 13. The CDR3 extends over 18 amino acids. Germline V CDR1 and CDR2: MNHNS, SASEGT. The CDR3 nucleotides read TGTGCCAGCAGTGCTGGTTTCGAAGGACTAGCGTACACAGATACGCAGTATTTT. This gives the protein CASSAGFEGLAYTDTQYF.

The J gene is TRBJ1-1, the V gene TRBV15; unclear D gene. Trimming cost V 0 bases and J 0 bases, with 8 bases left between them. Germline V gene sequence: CDR1 LNHNV, CDR2 YYDKDF (reference sequence). This CDR3 spans 15 amino acids. CDR3 protein: CATSRERHLNTEAFF. The CDR3 DNA reads as TGTGCCACCAGCAGAGAGAGACACTTGAACACTGAAGCTTTCTTT.

This clone was seen just once. V usage is TRBV6-5 and J usage is TRBJ1-3, with TRBD1 as a possible D gene (5 bases). V was shortened by 2 bases and J by 2 bases, with 7 bases between the two germline ends. From germline, CDR1 is MNHEY and CDR2 SVGAGI. The CDR3 spans 14 residues. CDR3 amino acids: CASSYRGPGNTIYF. CDR3 DNA: TGTGCCAGCAGTTACAGGGGCCCTGGAAACACCATATATTTT.

This chain links TRBV3-1 (or the pseudogene TRBV3-2) with TRBJ2-2; D is unresolved. V gave up 6 bases and J gave up 0 bases, with 11 bases separating them. Germline-derived CDR1 and CDR2 are LGHDT and YNNKEL (reference sequence). The CDR3 length is 15 residues. CDR3 bases: TGTGCCAGCAGACGCAACAACGCGAACACCGGGGAGCTGTTTTTT. Translation gives CASRRNNANTGELFF.

The CDR3 nucleotides read TGTGCCAGCAGCGTAGAGGACAGAGCCTACGAGCAGTACTTC. This encodes CASSVEDRAYEQYF. The chain is built from TRBV9 and TRBJ2-7; D may be TRBD1 (6 bases). The CDR3 is 14 amino acids. Germline CDR1 reads SGDLS; CDR2 reads YYNGEE. V lost 0 bases and J lost 2, with 9 bases in between.